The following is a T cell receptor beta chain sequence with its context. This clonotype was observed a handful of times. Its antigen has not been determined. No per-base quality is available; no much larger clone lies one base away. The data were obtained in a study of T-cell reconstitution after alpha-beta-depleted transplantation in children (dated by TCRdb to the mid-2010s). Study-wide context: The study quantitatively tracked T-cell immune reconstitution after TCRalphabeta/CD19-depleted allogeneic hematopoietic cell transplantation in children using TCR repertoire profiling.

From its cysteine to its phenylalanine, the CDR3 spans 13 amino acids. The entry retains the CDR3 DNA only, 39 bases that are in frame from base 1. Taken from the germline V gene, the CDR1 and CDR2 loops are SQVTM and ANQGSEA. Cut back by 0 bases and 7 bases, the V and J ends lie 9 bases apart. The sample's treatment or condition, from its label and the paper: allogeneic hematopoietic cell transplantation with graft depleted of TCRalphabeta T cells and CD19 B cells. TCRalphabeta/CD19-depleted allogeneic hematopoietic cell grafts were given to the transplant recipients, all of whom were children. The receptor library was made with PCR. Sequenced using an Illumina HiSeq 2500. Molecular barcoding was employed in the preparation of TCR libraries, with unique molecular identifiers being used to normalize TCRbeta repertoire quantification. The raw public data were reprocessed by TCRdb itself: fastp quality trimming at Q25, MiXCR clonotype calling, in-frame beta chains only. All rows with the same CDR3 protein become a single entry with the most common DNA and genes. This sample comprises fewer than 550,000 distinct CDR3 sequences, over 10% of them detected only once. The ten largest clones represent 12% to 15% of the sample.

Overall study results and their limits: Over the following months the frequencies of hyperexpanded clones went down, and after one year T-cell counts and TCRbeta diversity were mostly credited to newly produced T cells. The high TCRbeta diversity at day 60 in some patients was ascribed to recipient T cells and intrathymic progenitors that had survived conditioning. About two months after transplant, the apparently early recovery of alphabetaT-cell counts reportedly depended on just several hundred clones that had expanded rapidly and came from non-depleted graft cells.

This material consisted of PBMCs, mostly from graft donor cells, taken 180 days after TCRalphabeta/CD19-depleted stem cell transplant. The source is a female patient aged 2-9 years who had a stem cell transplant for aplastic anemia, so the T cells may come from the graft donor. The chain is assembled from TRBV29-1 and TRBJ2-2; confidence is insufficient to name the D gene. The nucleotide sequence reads TGCAGCGTTGAAGATACAGAGGTCGGGGAGCTGTTTTTT. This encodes CSVEDTEVGELFF.